Sequencing of this T cell receptor beta chain was carried out in a study of blood T cell repertoires in COVID-19. Study-level background: The origin of the acute and convalescent COVID-19 samples was the United States, Italy and Spain.

The CDR3 loop spans 16 amino acids. The V and J ends lost 2 bases and 2 bases, in that order; junction bases with no gene match: 8. CDR1 and CDR2 (germline): SGHDN, FVKESK. In the study's own analysis: Estimated nucleated cell counts came from reference gene primer amplification. The assay was immunoSEQ multiplex PCR, and TCRdb's table has in-frame clones only and misses some. D and trimming were read from the DNA, whereas the V and J calls and clone size are those reported in that table. The sample records about 90,000 clones, 80% to 85% being singletons. The sequencing input was peripheral blood. This sequence joins TRBV14 and TRBJ2-5, with 7 bases identical to TRBD1. This sequence originates from a man in his 60s with acute or convalescent COVID-19. CDR3 sequence (DNA): TGTGCCAGCAGCCAACCTCGGGCAGGGGGTCAAGAGACCCAGTACTTC. It yields the protein CASSQPRAGGQETQYF.